This T cell receptor beta chain was recorded in a study of OX40 agonist ivuxolimab in advanced cancers. About the research overall: Every 2 weeks, patients got intravenous ivuxolimab at one of six dose levels (0.01-10 mg/kg). A male proportion of approximately 83% was recorded, with mean age approximately 57 years and range about 20 to 79.

Collection of blood occurred at baseline, at cycle 4 day 1, and at cycle 7 day 1. This CDR3 comprises 13 residues. J gave up 7 bases and V 8 bases, and 8 bases lay outside the gene matches. The germline CDR1 and CDR2 sequences are WSHSY and SAAADI. Only in-frame clones appear in the TCRdb table, and some are missing; sequencing was by immunoSEQ multiplex PCR. The table has tens of thousands of clones, 92% seen once. Of note for this clone: Its antigen is still unknown.

Study findings and constraints: CD4+ and CD8+ T cells in blood underwent clonal expansion by week 6 at 0.1 to 3.0 mg/kg.

The chain couples TRBV10-2 to TRBJ2-1; TRBD2 agrees at 7 bases. This receptor was taken from an adult with an advanced solid tumor such as melanoma, head and neck, liver or kidney cancer. The specimen was CD4+ or CD8+ T cells sorted from blood, collected in a trial of the OX40 agonist ivuxolimab. CDR3 bases: TGCGCCAGCTTTGGAACGGGAGGAAATGAGCAGTTCTTC. The encoded protein is CASFGTGGNEQFF.